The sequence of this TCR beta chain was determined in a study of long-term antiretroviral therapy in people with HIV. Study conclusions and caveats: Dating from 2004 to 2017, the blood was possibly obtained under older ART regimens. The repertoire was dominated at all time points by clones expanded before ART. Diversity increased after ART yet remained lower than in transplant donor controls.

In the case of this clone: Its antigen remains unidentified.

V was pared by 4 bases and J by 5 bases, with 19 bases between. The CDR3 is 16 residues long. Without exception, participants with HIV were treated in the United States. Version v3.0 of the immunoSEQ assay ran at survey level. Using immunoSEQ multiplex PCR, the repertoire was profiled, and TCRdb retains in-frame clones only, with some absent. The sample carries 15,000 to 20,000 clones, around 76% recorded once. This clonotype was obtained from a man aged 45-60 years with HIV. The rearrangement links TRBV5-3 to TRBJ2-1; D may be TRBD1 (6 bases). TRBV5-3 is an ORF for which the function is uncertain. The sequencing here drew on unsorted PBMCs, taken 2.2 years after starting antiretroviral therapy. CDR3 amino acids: CARSPPQGTPHNEQFF. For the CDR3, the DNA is TGTGCCAGAAGCCCCCCCCAGGGGACCCCCCACAATGAGCAGTTCTTC.